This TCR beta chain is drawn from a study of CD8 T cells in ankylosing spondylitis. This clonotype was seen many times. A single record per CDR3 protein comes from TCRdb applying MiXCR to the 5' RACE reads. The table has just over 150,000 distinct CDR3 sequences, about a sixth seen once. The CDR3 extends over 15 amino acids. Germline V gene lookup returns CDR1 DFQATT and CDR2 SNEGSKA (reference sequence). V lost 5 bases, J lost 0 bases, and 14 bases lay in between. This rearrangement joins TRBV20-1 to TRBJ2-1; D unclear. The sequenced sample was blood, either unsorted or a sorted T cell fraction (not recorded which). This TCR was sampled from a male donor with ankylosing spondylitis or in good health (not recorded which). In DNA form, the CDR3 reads TGCAGTGCTGAACAAGTCCCGCGCTCCTACAATGAGCAGTTCTTC. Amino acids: CSAEQVPRSYNEQFF.